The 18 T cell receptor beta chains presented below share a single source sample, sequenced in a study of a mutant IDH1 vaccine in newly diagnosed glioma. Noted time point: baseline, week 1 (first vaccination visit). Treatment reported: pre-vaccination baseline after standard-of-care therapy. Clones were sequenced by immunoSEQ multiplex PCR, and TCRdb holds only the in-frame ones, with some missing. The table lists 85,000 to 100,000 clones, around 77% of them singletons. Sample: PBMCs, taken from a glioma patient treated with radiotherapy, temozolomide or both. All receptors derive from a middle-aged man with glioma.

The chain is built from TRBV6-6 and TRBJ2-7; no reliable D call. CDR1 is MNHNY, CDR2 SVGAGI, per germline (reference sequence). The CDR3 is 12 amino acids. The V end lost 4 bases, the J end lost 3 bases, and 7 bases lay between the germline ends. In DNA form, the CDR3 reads TGTGCCAGCAGTTCCGTTCTCTACGAGCAGTACTTC. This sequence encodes CASSSVLYEQYF.

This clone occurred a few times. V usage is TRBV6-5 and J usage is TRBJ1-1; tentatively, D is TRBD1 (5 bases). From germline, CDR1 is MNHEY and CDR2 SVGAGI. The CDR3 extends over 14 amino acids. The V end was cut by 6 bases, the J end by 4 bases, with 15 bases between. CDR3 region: CASRTGTTFTEAFF. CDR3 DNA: TGTGCCAGCAGGACCGGGACTACGTTCACTGAAGCTTTCTTT.

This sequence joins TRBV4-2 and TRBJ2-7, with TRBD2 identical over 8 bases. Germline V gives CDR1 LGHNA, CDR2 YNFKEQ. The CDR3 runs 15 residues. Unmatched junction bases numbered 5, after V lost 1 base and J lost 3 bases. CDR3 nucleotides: TGTGCCAGCAGCCAAGGTGCGGGGGGAGACTACGAGCAGTACTTC. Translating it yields CASSQGAGGDYEQYF.

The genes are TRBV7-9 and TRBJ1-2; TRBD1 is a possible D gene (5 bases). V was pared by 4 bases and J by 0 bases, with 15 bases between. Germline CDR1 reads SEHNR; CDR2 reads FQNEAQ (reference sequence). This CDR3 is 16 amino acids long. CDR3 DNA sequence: TGTGCCAGCAGCTATCTCGACGAGGACACTAACTATGGCTACACCTTC. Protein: CASSYLDEDTNYGYTF.

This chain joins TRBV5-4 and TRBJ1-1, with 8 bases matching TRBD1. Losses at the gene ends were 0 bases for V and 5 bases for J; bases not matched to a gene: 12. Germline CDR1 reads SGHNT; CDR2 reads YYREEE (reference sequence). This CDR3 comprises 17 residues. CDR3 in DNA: TGTGCCAGCAGCTTGGTCCCGGGACAGGCTTCCGGGACTGAAGCTTTCTTT. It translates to CASSLVPGQASGTEAFF.

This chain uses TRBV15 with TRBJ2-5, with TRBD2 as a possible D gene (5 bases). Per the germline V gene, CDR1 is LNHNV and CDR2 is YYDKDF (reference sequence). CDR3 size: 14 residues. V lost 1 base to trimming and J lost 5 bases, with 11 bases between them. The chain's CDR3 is CATSRGPGSETQYF. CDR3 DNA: TGTGCCACCAGCAGAGGTCCGGGATCCGAGACCCAGTACTTC.

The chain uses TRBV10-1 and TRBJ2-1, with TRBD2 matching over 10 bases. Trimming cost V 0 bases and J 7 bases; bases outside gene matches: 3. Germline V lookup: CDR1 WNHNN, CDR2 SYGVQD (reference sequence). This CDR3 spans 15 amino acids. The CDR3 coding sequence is TGCGCCAGCAGTGAGTCTCTAGCGGGAGAGAATGAGCAGTTCTTC. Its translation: CASSESLAGENEQFF.

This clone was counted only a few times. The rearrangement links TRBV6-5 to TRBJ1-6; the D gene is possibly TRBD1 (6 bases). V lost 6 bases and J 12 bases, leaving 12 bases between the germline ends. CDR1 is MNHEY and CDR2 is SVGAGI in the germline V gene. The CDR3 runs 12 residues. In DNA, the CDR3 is TGTGCCAGCAGCCAAACACAGGGACCCCTCCACTTT. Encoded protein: CASSQTQGPLHF.

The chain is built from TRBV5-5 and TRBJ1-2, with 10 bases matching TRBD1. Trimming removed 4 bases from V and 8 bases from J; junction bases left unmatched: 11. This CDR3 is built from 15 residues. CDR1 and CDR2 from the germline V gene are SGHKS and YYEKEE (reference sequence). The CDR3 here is CASSAPGQGIGGYTF. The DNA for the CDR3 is TGTGCCAGCAGCGCACCGGGACAGGGGATTGGCGGCTACACCTTC.

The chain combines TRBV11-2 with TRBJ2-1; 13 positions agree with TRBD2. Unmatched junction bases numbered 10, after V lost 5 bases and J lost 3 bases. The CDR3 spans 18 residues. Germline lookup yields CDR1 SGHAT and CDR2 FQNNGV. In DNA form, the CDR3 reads TGTGCCAGCAGCCGCCGACTAGCGGGAGGTAGGGGCTACAATGAGCAGTTCTTC. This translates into CASSRRLAGGRGYNEQFF.

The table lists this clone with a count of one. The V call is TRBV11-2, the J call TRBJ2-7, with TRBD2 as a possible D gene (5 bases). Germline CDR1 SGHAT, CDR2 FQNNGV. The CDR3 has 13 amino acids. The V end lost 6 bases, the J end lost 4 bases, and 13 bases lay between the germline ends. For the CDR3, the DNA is TGTGCCAGCAGGGATTTGAGGGCTTACGAGCAGTACTTC. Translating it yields CASRDLRAYEQYF.

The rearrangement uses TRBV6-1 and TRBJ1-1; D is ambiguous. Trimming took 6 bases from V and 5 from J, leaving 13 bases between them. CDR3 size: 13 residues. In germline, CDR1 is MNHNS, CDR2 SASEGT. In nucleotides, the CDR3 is TGTGCCAGCAGAAATTCGAAGGAGACTGAAGCTTTCTTT. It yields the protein CASRNSKETEAFF.

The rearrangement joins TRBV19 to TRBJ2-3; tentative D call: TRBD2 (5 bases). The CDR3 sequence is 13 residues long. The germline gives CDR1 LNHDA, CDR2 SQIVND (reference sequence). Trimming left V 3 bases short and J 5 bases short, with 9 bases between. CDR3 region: CASSIPRGDTQYF. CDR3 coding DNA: TGTGCCAGTAGTATCCCTCGGGGAGATACGCAGTATTTT.

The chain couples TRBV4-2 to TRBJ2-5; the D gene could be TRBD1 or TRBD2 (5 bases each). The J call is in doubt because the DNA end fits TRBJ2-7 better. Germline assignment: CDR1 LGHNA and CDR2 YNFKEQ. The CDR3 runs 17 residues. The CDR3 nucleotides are TGTGCCAGCAGCCAAAAACCGGTGGGGCTAGCCACGAGCGAGCAGTACTTC. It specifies CASSQKPVGLATSEQYF.

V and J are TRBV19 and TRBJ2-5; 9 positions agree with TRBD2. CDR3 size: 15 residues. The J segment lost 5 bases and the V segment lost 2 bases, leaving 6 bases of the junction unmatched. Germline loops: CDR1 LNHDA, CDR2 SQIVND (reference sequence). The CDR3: CASSISGTSLETQYF. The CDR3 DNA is TGTGCCAGTAGTATATCTGGGACTAGCTTGGAGACCCAGTACTTC.

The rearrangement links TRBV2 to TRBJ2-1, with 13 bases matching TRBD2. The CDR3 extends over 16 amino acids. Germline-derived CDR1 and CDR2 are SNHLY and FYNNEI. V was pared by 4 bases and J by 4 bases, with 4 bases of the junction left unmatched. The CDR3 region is CASSGLAGGRYNEQFF. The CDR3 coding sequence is TGTGCCAGCAGTGGACTAGCGGGGGGCCGGTACAATGAGCAGTTCTTC.

The CDR3 is CASSLRLAGDTSTDTQYF. DNA for the CDR3: TGTGCCAGCAGCTTAAGGCTAGCGGGAGACACTAGCACAGATACGCAGTATTTT. The J gene is TRBJ2-3, the V gene TRBV7-9; 10 bases match TRBD2. From germline, CDR1 is SEHNR and CDR2 FQNEAQ (reference sequence). The CDR3 loop spans 18 amino acids. Trimming took 2 bases from V and 0 from J; bases not matched to a gene: 8.

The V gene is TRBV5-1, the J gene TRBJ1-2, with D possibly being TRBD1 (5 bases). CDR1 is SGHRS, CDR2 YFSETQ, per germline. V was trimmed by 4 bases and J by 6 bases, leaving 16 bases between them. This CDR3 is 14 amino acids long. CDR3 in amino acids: CASSIGDGLDGYTF. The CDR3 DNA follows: TGCGCCAGCAGCATTGGGGACGGGCTAGATGGCTACACCTTC.